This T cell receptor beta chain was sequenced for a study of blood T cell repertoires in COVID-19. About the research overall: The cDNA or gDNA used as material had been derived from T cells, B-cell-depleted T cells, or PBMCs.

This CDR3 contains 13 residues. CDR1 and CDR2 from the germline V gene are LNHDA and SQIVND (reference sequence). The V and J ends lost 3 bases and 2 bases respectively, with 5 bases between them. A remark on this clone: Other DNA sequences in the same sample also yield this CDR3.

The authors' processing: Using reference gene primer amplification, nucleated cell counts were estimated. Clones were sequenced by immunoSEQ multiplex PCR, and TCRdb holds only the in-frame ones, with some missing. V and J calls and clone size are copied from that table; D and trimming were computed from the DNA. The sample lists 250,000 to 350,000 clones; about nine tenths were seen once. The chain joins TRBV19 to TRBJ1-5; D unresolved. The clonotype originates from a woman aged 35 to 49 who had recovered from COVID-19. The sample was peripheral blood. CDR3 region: CASSISGNQPQHF. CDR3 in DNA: TGTGCCAGTAGTATTAGCGGCAATCAGCCCCAGCATTTT.